The text below deals with one T cell receptor (beta chain). This sample stems from a study of blood T cell repertoires in COVID-19. Study as a whole: The United States, Italy and Spain supplied acute and convalescent COVID-19 samples. The cDNA or gDNA used as material had been derived from T cells, B-cell-depleted T cells, or PBMCs.

In the original workflow: The assay estimated nucleated cells by amplifying reference gene primers. The protocol was immunoSEQ multiplex PCR, while the TCRdb copy is restricted to in-frame clones and leaves out a portion. V and J calls and clone size follow that table, whereas D and trimming were derived from the DNA. The sample has over 200,000 clones, around nine tenths seen once; the top ten hold around 12%. This CDR3 spans 16 amino acids. The germline V gene encodes CDR1 ENHRY and CDR2 SYGVKD. V lost 6 bases to trimming and J lost 0 bases; unmatched junction nucleotides: 11. The receptor was derived from a woman aged 18-35 years who had recovered from COVID-19. Sequenced material: peripheral blood. The chain uses TRBV10-3 and TRBJ2-7; 7 bases are a match to TRBD2. CDR3 sequence reads: CAIRSQAGASSYEQYF. CDR3 coding DNA: TGTGCCATCAGAAGTCAGGCGGGAGCAAGCTCCTACGAGCAGTACTTC.